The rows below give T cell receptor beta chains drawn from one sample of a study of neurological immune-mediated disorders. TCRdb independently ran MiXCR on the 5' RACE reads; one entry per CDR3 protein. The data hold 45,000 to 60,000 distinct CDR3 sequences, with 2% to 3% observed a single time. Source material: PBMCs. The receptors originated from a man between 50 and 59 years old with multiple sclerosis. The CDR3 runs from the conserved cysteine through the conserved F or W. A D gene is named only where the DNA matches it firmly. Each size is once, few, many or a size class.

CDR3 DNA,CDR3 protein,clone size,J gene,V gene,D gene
TGCGCCAGCAGCTCGCAGTGGGGGGCCACTGAAGCTTTCTTT,CASSSQWGATEAFF,many,TRBJ1-1,TRBV5-1,NA
TGCGCCAGCAGCAAAGGGACAGGGGGCGTAGATACGAACACCGGGGAGCTGTTTTTT,CASSKGTGGVDTNTGELFF,many,TRBJ2-2,TRBV5-1,TRBD1
TGTGCCAGCAGTTTAACAGGGGGCAATGAGCAGTTCTTC,CASSLTGGNEQFF,many,TRBJ2-1,TRBV12-3/TRBV12-4,TRBD1
TGTGCCAGCAGCTTAATACGGGGCTCCAATGAGCAGTTCTTC,CASSLIRGSNEQFF,many,TRBJ2-1,TRBV7-2,NA
TGTGCCAGCAGCTTAGGCGCCGGGACAGGGGGTATTGCCAAAAACATTCAGTACTTC,CASSLGAGTGGIAKNIQYF,medium-sized,TRBJ2-4,TRBV7-8,TRBD1
TGTGCCAGCAGTTTAGCGCAGGGGGGAAATTCACCCCTCCACTTT,CASSLAQGGNSPLHF,many,TRBJ1-6,TRBV12-3/TRBV12-4,TRBD1
TGTGCCAGCTCCCCAGGAACTAGCGGAGTAGATACGCAGTATTTT,CASSPGTSGVDTQYF,many,TRBJ2-3,TRBV18,TRBD2
TGTGCCAGCAGCCCAAGACAGAGGGGATCAGATACGCAGTATTTT,CASSPRQRGSDTQYF,many,TRBJ2-3,TRBV4-2,NA
TGTGCCAGCAGCCCTTCTAGCACAGATACGCAGTATTTT,CASSPSSTDTQYF,many,TRBJ2-3,TRBV7-9,NA
TGTGCCACCAGCCCCTCCGGGGGATCCGGGGCCAACGTCCTGACTTTC,CATSPSGGSGANVLTF,many,TRBJ2-6,TRBV15,NA
TGTGCCAGCAGTGCTAACAGGGCCAATCAGCCCCAGCATTTT,CASSANRANQPQHF,many,TRBJ1-5,TRBV2,NA
TGCGCCAGCAGCTTGTCCGACAGGACGAAAGAGACCCAGTACTTC,CASSLSDRTKETQYF,many,TRBJ2-5,TRBV5-1,NA